This entry is about one T cell receptor (beta chain). This entry belongs to a study of blood T cell repertoires in COVID-19. In the study overall: COVID-19 samples from acute and convalescent phases originated in the United States, Italy and Spain.

This CDR3 contains 17 residues. The germline V gene encodes CDR1 MNHNS and CDR2 SASEGT. V lost 3 bases, J lost 0 bases, and 15 bases lay in between. Under the authors' procedure: Researchers report that nucleated cell counts were estimated from reference gene primer amplification. The table came from immunoSEQ multiplex PCR; TCRdb's copy has only in-frame clones and leaves some out. The V and J calls and clone size come from that table; D and trimming were worked out from the DNA. The data show hundreds of thousands of clones, with approximately 86% seen just once and over 2% held by the top ten. What was sequenced was peripheral blood. The chain is built from TRBV6-1 and TRBJ2-4, with D possibly being TRBD1 (6 bases). The sequence was collected from a woman in her 30s who had recovered from COVID-19. The CDR3 sequence: CASSEVQGTVAKNIQYF. CDR3 DNA sequence: TGTGCCAGCAGTGAGGTCCAGGGGACGGTAGCCAAAAACATTCAGTACTTC.